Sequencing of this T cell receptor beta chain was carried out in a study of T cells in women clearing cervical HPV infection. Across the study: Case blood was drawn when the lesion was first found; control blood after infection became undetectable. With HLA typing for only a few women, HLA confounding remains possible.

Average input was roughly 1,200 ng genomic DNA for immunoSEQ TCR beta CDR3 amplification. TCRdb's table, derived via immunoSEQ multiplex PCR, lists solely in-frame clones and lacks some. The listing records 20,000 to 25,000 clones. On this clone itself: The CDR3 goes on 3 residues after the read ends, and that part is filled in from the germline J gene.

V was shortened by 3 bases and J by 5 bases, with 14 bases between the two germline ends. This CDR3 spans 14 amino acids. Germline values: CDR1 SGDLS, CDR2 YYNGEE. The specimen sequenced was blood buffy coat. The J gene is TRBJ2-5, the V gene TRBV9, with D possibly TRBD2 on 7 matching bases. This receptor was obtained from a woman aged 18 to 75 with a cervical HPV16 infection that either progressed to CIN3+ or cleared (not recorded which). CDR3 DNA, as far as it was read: TGTGCCAGCAGCGAGAGAGGGGGGGGCGAGACC. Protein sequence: CASSERGGGET. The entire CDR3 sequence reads CASSERGGGETQYF.